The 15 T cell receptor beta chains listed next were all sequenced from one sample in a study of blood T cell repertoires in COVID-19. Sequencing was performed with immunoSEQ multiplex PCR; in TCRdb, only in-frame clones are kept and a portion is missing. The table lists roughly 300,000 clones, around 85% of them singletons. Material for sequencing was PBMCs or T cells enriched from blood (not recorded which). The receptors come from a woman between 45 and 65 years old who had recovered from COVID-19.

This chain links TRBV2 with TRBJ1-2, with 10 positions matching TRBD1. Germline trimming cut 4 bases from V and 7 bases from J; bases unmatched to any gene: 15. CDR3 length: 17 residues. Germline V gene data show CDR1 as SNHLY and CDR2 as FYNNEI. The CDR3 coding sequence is TGTGCCAGCAGTGGGCTGGGGGACAGGGGTCCCAAAGGTGGCTACACCTTC. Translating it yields CASSGLGDRGPKGGYTF.

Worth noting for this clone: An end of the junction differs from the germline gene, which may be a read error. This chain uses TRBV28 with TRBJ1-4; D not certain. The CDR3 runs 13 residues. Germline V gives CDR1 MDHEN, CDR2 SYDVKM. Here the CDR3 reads CASSTPLLYSIRF. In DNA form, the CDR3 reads TGTGCCAGCAGCACTCCCTTACTCTATTCAATCCGTTTT. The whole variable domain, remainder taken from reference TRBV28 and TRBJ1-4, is DVKVTQSSRYLVKRTGEKVFLECVQDMDHENMFWYRQDPGLGLRLIYFSYDVKMKEKGDIPEGYSVSREKKERFSLILESASTNQTSMYLCASSTPLLYSIRFGSGTQLSVL.

CDR3: CAWSLKGLMRKLFF. CDR3 DNA: TGTGCCTGGAGTTTGAAGGGACTTATGAGGAAACTGTTTTTT. This chain joins TRBV30 and TRBJ1-4; perhaps TRBD1 as D (5 bases). Germline V gene lookup returns CDR1 GTSNPN and CDR2 SVGIG (reference sequence). The V gene lost 2 bases and the J gene lost 11 bases, with 18 bases spanning the gap. The CDR3 has 14 amino acids.

CDR3 sequence reads: CASSTGRGNYEQYF. CDR3 coding DNA: TGTGCCAGCAGCACCGGACGGGGTAACTACGAGCAGTACTTC. The rearrangement joins TRBV13 to TRBJ2-7, with TRBD2 as a possible D gene (5 bases). The V end lost 5 bases, the J end lost 3 bases, and 14 bases lay between the germline ends. The length of the CDR3 is 14 residues. CDR1 is PRHDT and CDR2 is FYEKMQ in the germline V gene (reference sequence). Combining the CDR3 with reference TRBV13 and TRBJ2-7 gives the whole variable domain AAGVIQSPRHLIKEKRETATLKCYPIPRHDTVYWYQQGPGQDPQFLISFYEKMQSDKGSIPDRFSAQQFSDYHSELNMSSLELGDSALYFCASSTGRGNYEQYFGPGTRLTVT.

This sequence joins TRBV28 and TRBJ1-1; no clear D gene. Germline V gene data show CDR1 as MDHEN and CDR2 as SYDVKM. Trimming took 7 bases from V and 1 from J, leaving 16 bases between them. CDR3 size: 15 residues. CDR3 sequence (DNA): TGTGCCAGCAATGATTACGCACTCCCGAACACTGAAGCTTTCTTT. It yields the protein CASNDYALPNTEAFF.

DNA of the CDR3: TGTGCCAGCAGCCTTAGGACAGGTTATGGCTACACCTTC. Translating gives CASSLRTGYGYTF. The chain carries TRBV7-2 and TRBJ1-2, with 7 bases identical to TRBD1. V lost 5 bases, J lost 5 bases, and 5 bases stayed unmatched. This CDR3 has 13 residues. Germline values: CDR1 SGHTA, CDR2 FQGNSA.

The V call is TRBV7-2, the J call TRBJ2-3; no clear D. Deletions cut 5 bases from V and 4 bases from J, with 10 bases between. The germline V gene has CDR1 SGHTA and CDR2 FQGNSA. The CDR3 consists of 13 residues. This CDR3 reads CASSPSEADTQYF. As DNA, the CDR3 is TGTGCCAGCAGCCCCAGTGAGGCAGATACGCAGTATTTT.

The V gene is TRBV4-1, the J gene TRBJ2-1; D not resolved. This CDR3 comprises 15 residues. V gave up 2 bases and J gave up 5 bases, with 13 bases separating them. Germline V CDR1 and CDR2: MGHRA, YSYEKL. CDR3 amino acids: CASSQFGGKDNEQFF. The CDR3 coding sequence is TGCGCCAGCAGCCAATTTGGCGGTAAGGACAATGAGCAGTTCTTC.

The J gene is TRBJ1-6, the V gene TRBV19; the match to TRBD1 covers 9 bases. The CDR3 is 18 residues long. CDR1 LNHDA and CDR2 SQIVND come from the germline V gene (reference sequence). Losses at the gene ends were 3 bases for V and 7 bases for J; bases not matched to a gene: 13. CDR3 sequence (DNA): TGTGCCAGTAGTATTAGGATCCAGGACAGGGGTCGGAATTCACCCCTCCACTTT. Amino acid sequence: CASSIRIQDRGRNSPLHF.

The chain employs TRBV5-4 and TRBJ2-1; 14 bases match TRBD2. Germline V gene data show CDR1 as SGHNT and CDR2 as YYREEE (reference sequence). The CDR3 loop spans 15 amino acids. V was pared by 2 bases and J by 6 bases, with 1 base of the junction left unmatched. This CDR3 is CASSFGTSGSNEQFF. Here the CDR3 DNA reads TGTGCCAGCAGCTTTGGGACTAGCGGGAGCAATGAGCAGTTCTTC.

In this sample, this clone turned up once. CDR3 nucleotides: TGTGCCAGCTCATCGGACAGAATGAACACTGAAGCTTTCTTT. Encoded protein: CASSSDRMNTEAFF. The genes are TRBV18 and TRBJ1-1; D is possibly TRBD1 (6 bases). From germline, CDR1 is KGHSH and CDR2 LQKENI. V gave up 5 bases and J gave up 0 bases, with 10 bases separating them. The CDR3 has 14 residues.

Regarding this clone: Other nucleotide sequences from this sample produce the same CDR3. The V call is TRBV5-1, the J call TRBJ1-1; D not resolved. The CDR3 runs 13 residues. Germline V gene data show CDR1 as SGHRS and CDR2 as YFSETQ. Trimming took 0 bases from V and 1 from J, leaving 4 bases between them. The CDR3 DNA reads TGCGCCAGCAGCTTGGAGCAGAACACTGAAGCTTTCTTT. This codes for CASSLEQNTEAFF.

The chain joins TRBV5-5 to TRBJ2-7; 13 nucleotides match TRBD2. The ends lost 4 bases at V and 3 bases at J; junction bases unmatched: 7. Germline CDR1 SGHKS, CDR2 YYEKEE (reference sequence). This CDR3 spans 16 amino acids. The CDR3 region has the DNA TGTGCCAGCAGCCGGACTCGGACTAGCGGGAGCTACGAGCAGTACTTC. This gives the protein CASSRTRTSGSYEQYF.

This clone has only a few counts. The CDR3 protein is CASSLEGQNNEQFF. The DNA of the CDR3 is TGTGCCAGCAGCTTAGAGGGACAGAACAATGAGCAGTTCTTC. This chain joins TRBV7-2 and TRBJ2-1; 7 bases are shared with TRBD1. Unmatched junction bases numbered 2, after V lost 1 base and J lost 5 bases. From germline, CDR1 is SGHTA and CDR2 FQGNSA. The CDR3 is 14 residues long.

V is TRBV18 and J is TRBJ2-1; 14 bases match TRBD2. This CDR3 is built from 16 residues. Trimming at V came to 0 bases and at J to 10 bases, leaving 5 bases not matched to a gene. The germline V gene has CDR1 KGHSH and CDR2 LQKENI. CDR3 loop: CASSPPRTSGRPEQFF. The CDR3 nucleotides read TGTGCCAGCTCACCACCCCGGACTAGCGGGAGGCCCGAGCAGTTCTTC.